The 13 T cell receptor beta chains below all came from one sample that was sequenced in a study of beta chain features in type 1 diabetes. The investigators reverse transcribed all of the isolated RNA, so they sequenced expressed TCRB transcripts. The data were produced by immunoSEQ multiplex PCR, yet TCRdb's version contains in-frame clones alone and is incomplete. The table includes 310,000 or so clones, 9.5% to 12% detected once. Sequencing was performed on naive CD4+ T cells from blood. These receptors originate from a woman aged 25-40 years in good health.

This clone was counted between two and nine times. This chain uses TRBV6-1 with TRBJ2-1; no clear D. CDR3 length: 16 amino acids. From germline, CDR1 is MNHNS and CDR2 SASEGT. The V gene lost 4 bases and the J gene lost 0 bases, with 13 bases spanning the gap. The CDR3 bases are TGTGCCAGCAGTGGGGCCTTCGCCAACTCCTACAATGAGCAGTTCTTC. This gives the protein CASSGAFANSYNEQFF.

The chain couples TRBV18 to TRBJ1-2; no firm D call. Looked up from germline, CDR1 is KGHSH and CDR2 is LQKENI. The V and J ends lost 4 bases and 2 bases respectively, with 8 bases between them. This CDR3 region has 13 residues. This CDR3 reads CASSHDGNYGYTF. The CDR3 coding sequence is TGTGCCAGCTCACACGACGGGAACTATGGCTACACCTTC.

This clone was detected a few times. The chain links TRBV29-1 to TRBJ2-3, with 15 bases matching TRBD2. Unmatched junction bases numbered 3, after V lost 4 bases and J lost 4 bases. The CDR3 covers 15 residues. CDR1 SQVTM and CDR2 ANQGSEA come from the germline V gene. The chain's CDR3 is CSVGTSGRAADTQYF. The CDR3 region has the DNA TGCAGCGTTGGGACTAGCGGGAGGGCCGCAGATACGCAGTATTTT.

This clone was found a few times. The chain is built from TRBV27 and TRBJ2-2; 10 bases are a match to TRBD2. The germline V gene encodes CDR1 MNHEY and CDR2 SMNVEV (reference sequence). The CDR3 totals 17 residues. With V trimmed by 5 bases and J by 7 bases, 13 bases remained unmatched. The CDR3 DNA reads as TGTGCCAGCAGTGTAAGGGCACTAGCGGGACGGTTCGGGGAGCTGTTTTTT. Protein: CASSVRALAGRFGELFF.

CDR3 in DNA: TGCAGCGTTGAACTGAGGTACGTGGACACTGAAGCTTTCTTT. Encoded protein: CSVELRYVDTEAFF. The rearrangement uses TRBV29-1 and TRBJ1-1; D is undetermined. In germline, CDR1 is SQVTM, CDR2 ANQGSEA. V dropped 2 bases and J dropped 3 bases, with 13 bases sitting between them. The CDR3 has 14 amino acids.

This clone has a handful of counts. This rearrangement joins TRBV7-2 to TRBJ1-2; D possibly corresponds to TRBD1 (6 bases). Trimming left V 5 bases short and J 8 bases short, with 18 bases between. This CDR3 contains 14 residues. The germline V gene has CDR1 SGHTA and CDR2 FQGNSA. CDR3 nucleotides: TGTGCCAGCAGCCACAACGTGGGACAACAAGGCTACACCTTC. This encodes CASSHNVGQQGYTF.

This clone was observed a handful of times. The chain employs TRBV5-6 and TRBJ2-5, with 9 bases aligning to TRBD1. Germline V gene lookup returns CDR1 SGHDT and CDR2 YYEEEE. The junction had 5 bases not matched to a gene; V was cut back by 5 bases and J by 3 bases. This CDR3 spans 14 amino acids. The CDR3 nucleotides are TGTGCCAGCAGGGGACAGGGAGGAGAAGAGACCCAGTACTTC. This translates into CASRGQGGEETQYF. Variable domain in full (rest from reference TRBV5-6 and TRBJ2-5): DAGVTQSPTHLIKTRGQQVTLRCSPKSGHDTVSWYQQALGQGPQFIFQYYEEEERQRGNFPDRFSGHQFPNYSSELNVNALLLGDSALYLCASRGQGGEETQYFGPGTRLLVL.

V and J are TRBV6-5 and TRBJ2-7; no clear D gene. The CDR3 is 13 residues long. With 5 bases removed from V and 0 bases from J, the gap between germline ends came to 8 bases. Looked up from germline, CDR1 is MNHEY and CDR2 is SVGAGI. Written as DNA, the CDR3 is TGTGCCAGCAGTAAAACATACTCCTACGAGCAGTACTTC. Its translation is CASSKTYSYEQYF.

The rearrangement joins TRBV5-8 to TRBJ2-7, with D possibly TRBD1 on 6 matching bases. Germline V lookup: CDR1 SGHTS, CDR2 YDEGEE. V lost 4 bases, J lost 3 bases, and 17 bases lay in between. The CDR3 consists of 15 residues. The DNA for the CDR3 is TGTGCCAGCAGCCCAAGGGGGACGCTAGTCTACGAGCAGTACTTC. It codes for CASSPRGTLVYEQYF.

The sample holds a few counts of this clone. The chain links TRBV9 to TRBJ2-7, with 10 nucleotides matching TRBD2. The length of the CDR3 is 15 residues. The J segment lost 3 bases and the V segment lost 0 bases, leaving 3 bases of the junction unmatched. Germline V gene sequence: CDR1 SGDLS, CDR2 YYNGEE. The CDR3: CASSVASGSFYEQYF. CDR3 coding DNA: TGTGCCAGCAGCGTAGCTAGCGGGAGTTTCTACGAGCAGTACTTC.

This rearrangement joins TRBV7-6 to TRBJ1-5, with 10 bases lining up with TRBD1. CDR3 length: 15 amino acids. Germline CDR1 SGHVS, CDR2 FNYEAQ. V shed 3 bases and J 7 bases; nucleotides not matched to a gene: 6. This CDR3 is CASSLGTGAGQPQHF. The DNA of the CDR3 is TGTGCCAGCAGCTTGGGGACAGGGGCGGGGCAGCCCCAGCATTTT.

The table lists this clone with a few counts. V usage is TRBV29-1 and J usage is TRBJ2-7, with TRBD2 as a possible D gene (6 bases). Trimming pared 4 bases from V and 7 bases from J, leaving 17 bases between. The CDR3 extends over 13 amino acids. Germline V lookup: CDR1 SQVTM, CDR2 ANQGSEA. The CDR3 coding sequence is TGCAGCGTTGTGACGGGAGCTCCCTCTGAGCAGTACTTC. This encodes CSVVTGAPSEQYF.

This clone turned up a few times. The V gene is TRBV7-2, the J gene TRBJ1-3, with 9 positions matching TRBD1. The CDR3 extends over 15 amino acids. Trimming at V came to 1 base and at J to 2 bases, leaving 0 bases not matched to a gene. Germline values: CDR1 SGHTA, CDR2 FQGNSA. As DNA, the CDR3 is TGTGCCAGCAGCTTAGGGACAGGGGCTGGAAACACCATATATTTT. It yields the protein CASSLGTGAGNTIYF.